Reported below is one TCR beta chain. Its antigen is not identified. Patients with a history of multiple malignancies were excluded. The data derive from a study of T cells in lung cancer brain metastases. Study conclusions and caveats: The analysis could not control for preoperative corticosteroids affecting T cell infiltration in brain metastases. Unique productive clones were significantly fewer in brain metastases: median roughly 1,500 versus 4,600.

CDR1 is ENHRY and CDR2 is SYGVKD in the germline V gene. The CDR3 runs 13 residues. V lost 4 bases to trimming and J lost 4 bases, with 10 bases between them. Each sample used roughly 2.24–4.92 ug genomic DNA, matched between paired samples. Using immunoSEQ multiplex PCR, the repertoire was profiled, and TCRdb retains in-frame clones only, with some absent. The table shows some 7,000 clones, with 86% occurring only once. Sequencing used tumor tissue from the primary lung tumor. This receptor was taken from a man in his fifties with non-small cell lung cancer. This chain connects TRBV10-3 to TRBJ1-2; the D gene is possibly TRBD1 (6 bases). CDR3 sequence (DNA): TGTGCCATCAGTGCAGGGGTCCTCTATGGCTACACCTTC. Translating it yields CAISAGVLYGYTF.